The 4 T cell receptor beta chains below were found in one sample sequenced in a study of blood T cell repertoires in COVID-19. Generated by immunoSEQ multiplex PCR, the TCRdb table keeps only in-frame clones and is missing some. The table has tens of thousands of clones, roughly 78% seen once. The material sequenced was peripheral blood. The origin of the receptors is a human donor in a cohort sampled during active COVID-19.

This sequence joins TRBV7-9 and TRBJ2-7, with D tentatively TRBD1 (6 bases). The germline CDR1 and CDR2 sequences are SEHNR and FQNEAQ (reference sequence). V gave up 5 bases and J gave up 2 bases, with 19 bases separating them. CDR3 length: 16 residues. The CDR3 loop is CASSQESRGGTYEQYF. The CDR3 DNA is TGTGCCAGCAGCCAAGAATCCAGGGGTGGAACCTACGAGCAGTACTTC.

This clone came up a few times. This chain joins TRBV19 and TRBJ2-5; maybe TRBD1 (8 bases). The CDR3 extends over 16 amino acids. In germline, CDR1 is LNHDA, CDR2 SQIVND (reference sequence). Trimming cost V 6 bases and J 5 bases, with 22 bases left between them. The CDR3 DNA reads as TGTGCCAGTAGCCCTAGCGGAAACAGGGGGGTTGAGACCCAGTACTTC. Residues: CASSPSGNRGVETQYF.

The genes are TRBV6-5 and TRBJ2-3; 10 bases fit TRBD1. V dropped 2 bases and J dropped 5; count of bases not matched to a gene: 4. CDR1 MNHEY and CDR2 SVGAGI come from the germline V gene. The CDR3 has 15 amino acids. CDR3 DNA sequence: TGTGCCAGCAGTTACATGGGACAGGGGCGAGATACGCAGTATTTT. Its protein product is CASSYMGQGRDTQYF.

The chain has TRBV18 and TRBJ1-4; 10 bases align to TRBD1. CDR1 is KGHSH, CDR2 LQKENI, per germline. The J segment lost 4 bases and the V segment lost 3 bases, leaving 8 bases of the junction unmatched. This CDR3 contains 17 residues. CDR3: CASSPRDRGTGNEKLFF. In DNA, the CDR3 is TGTGCCAGCTCACCCAGGGACAGGGGCACTGGTAATGAAAAACTGTTTTTT.